A selection of T cell receptor beta chains follows, all from one sample in a study of blood T cell repertoires in COVID-19. Clones were sequenced by immunoSEQ multiplex PCR, and TCRdb holds only the in-frame ones, with some missing. The sample lists approximately 440,000 clones; approximately 90% were seen once. The specimen was peripheral blood. Source of these receptors: a woman aged 45-59 years with COVID-19, enrolled during active disease. CDR3s include the opening cysteine and the closing phenylalanine or tryptophan. The D gene is left open where the match is weak. Size is stated for part of the rows, as once, few or many counts, or as a class when the clone is expanded.

v_gene	j_gene	d_gene	abundance	CDR3aa	CDR3nt
TRBV15	TRBJ1-1	NA	NA	CATSREASSAAFF	TGTGCCACCAGCAGAGAGGCTAGCTCGGCGGCTTTCTTT
TRBV7-2	TRBJ2-1	TRBD2	NA	CASSLWTSRAEQFF	TGTGCCAGCAGCTTATGGACTAGCCGGGCTGAGCAGTTCTTC
TRBV5-8	TRBJ1-2	TRBD1	NA	CASSHRTGGRDYGYTF	TGTGCCAGCAGCCACCGGACAGGGGGGAGGGACTATGGCTACACCTTC
TRBV18	TRBJ2-6	TRBD1	NA	CASSPRGIQISGANVLTF	TGTGCCAGCTCACCCAGGGGGATCCAAATCTCTGGGGCCAACGTCCTGACTTTC
TRBV9	TRBJ1-1	NA	NA	CASSVDRGTEAFF	TGTGCCAGCAGCGTTGACAGAGGAACTGAAGCTTTCTTT
TRBV19	TRBJ2-3	NA	NA	CASRAPLTDTQYF	TGTGCCAGTAGGGCCCCACTAACAGATACGCAGTATTTT
TRBV7-8	TRBJ1-3	NA	once	CASSLWRTGNTIYF	TGTGCCAGCAGCTTATGGCGGACTGGAAACACCATATATTTT
TRBV6-5	TRBJ2-3	NA	NA	CASSRSGGTQYF	TGTGCCAGCAGCCGCTCAGGAGGTACGCAGTATTTT
TRBV30	TRBJ2-3	TRBD1	NA	CAWSEQGVDTQYF	TGTGCCTGGAGTGAACAGGGGGTCGATACGCAGTATTTT
TRBV7-8	TRBJ2-1	NA	NA	CASSLGPGNEQFF	TGTGCCAGCAGCTTAGGCCCAGGCAATGAGCAGTTCTTC
TRBV15	TRBJ1-5	NA	few	CATSEEWSNQPQHF	TGTGCCACCAGCGAGGAATGGAGCAATCAGCCCCAGCATTTT
TRBV24-1	TRBJ1-1	NA	NA	CATSDIPPGTNTEAFF	TGTGCCACCAGTGATATCCCACCGGGAACTAACACTGAAGCTTTCTTT
TRBV6-5	TRBJ2-1	NA	NA	CASSRGNEQFF	TGTGCCAGCAGTAGGGGGAATGAGCAGTTCTTC
TRBV2	TRBJ1-5	NA	NA	CASSGQSNQPQHF	TGTGCCAGCAGTGGGCAGAGCAATCAGCCCCAGCATTTT
TRBV14	TRBJ1-1	NA	once	CASSQLGQLNTEAFF	TGTGCCAGCAGCCAATTAGGACAGTTGAACACTGAAGCTTTCTTT
TRBV6-5	TRBJ1-2	TRBD1	NA	CASSQTGGGNYGYTF	TGTGCCAGCAGTCAAACAGGGGGGGGTAACTATGGCTACACCTTC